One and the same sample provided the 21 T cell receptor beta chains below, sequenced in a study of identical twins. TCRdb re-called the 5' RACE reads through MiXCR, storing one row per CDR3 protein. The table records 250,000 to 350,000 distinct CDR3 sequences, roughly 10% of them present only once. These records were also assigned to another study, of yellow fever vaccine responses in identical twins.

Sample: CD8+ T cells sorted from blood. The receptors stem from a woman younger than 30 in good health.

This clonotype appeared many times. The rearrangement uses TRBV12-3 or TRBV12-4 and TRBJ1-1; D possibly corresponds to TRBD1 (5 bases). V was trimmed by 3 bases and J by 1 base, leaving 12 bases between them. The length of the CDR3 is 15 residues. The CDR3 DNA follows: TGTGCCAGCAGTTTCCGAAGGGACCGGAACACTGAAGCTTTCTTT. Amino acid sequence: CASSFRRDRNTEAFF.

This clonotype was observed many times. V and J are TRBV4-3 and TRBJ2-7, with TRBD2 as a possible D gene (6 bases). There are 16 residues in the CDR3. CDR1 is LGHNA, CDR2 YSLEER, per germline. The V and J ends lost 0 bases and 2 bases respectively, with 14 bases between them. This chain's CDR3 is CASSQDLSSVTYEQYF. The CDR3 region has the DNA TGCGCCAGCAGCCAAGATCTGTCTAGCGTGACCTACGAGCAGTACTTC.

V usage is TRBV6-5 and J usage is TRBJ2-1; weak D call: TRBD2 (6 bases). From germline, CDR1 is MNHEY and CDR2 SVGAGI. The CDR3 is 19 residues long. Between the trimmed V and J ends, which lost 2 bases and 2 bases, there was a span of 22 bases. CDR3 amino acids: CASSYMGLPTQSTYNEQFF. The CDR3 DNA reads as TGTGCCAGCAGTTACATGGGACTCCCAACTCAAAGCACCTACAATGAGCAGTTCTTC.

This clonotype was picked up a small number of times. This chain joins TRBV9 and TRBJ2-1; weak D call: TRBD1 (6 bases). V dropped 2 bases and J dropped 0 bases, with 9 bases sitting between them. From germline, CDR1 is SGDLS and CDR2 YYNGEE. The CDR3 loop spans 15 amino acids. This CDR3 reads CASSVGGTSYNEQFF. The DNA for the CDR3 is TGTGCCAGCAGCGTTGGGGGCACCTCCTACAATGAGCAGTTCTTC.

A few counts support this clonotype. The chain recombines TRBV5-8 with TRBJ2-5; D gene ambiguous. Trimming shortened V by 2 bases and J by 5 bases, and 13 bases separated the two germline ends. Germline values: CDR1 SGHTS, CDR2 YDEGEE. This CDR3 region has 14 residues. The CDR3 region is CASSLAPTLETQYF. The CDR3 DNA follows: TGTGCCAGCAGCTTAGCACCGACCCTTGAGACCCAGTACTTC.

The chain recombines TRBV29-1 with TRBJ1-2; possibly TRBD1 for D (5 bases). Germline CDR1 SQVTM, CDR2 ANQGSEA. This CDR3 comprises 11 residues. Trimming left V 4 bases short and J 7 bases short, with 10 bases between. As DNA, the CDR3 is TGCAGCGTTGTCGGGACTCTTGGCTACACCTTC. It is translated as CSVVGTLGYTF.

To note about this clonotype: One base away lies a much larger clone, so this may be a sequencing read error. The rearrangement uses TRBV4-2 and TRBJ2-7; 10 bases line up with TRBD2. The CDR3 consists of 15 residues. Germline V gene sequence: CDR1 LGHNA, CDR2 YNFKEQ. The CDR3 loop reads CTSSDGLAESYEQYF. For the CDR3, the DNA is TGTACCAGCAGCGACGGACTAGCGGAATCCTACGAGCAGTACTTC.

This clonotype has only a few counts. A junction boundary mismatches the germline segment, possibly from a read error. The chain combines TRBV7-7 with TRBJ2-2; TRBD2 aligns across 12 bases. CDR3 length: 15 residues. Germline V gives CDR1 SSHAT, CDR2 FNYEAQ (reference sequence). CDR3 amino acids: CASSPLAGGTGELFF. CDR3 nucleotides: TGTGCTAGCAGCCCTCTAGCGGGGGGGACCGGGGAGCTGTTTTTT.

The J gene is TRBJ2-1, the V gene TRBV23-1, with D possibly being TRBD2 (5 bases). TRBV23-1 is recorded as an ORF, its role being uncertain. The CDR3 is made up of 13 amino acids. V was shortened by 5 bases and J by 6 bases, with 11 bases between the two germline ends. CDR3 bases: TGCGCCAGCAGTACAAGGACTTCCAATGAGCAGTTCTTC. This translates into CASSTRTSNEQFF.

This clonotype was detected ten times or more. The chain links TRBV2 to TRBJ2-3; D might be TRBD1 (6 bases). From germline, CDR1 is SNHLY and CDR2 FYNNEI. The length of the CDR3 is 14 residues. With 6 bases removed from V and 5 bases from J, the gap between germline ends came to 15 bases. The CDR3 sequence is CASSGSQGIDTQYF. The CDR3 nucleotides are TGTGCCAGCAGCGGGTCTCAGGGGATAGATACGCAGTATTTT.

This clonotype occurred a few times. The rearrangement links TRBV7-3 to TRBJ2-2, with D tentatively TRBD2 (6 bases). V lost 5 bases, J lost 1 base, and 17 bases lay in between. The CDR3 is 17 residues long. Germline values: CDR1 SGHTA, CDR2 FQGTGA. The CDR3 nucleotides read TGTGCCAGCAGCCCCCTCGAGGGGACTGAGAACACCGGGGAGCTGTTTTTT. This translates into CASSPLEGTENTGELFF.

The chain recombines TRBV20-1 with TRBJ2-1, with 12 positions matching TRBD1. The CDR3 extends over 16 amino acids. Per germline, CDR1 DFQATT and CDR2 SNEGSKA (reference sequence). V was pared by 0 bases and J by 9 bases, with 9 bases of the junction left unmatched. The CDR3, as DNA: TGCAGTGCTAGAGAGATAACCGGGACAGGGGGCTTTGAGCAGTTCTTC. This codes for CSAREITGTGGFEQFF.

At least ten counts were recorded for this clonotype. The chain employs TRBV12-3 or TRBV12-4 and TRBJ2-1; D not certain. This CDR3 spans 8 amino acids. Trimming took 5 bases from V and 13 from J, leaving 3 bases between them. The CDR3 spells CASSPQFF. CDR3 in DNA: TGTGCCAGCAGTCCTCAGTTCTTC.

This clonotype was counted many times. The rearrangement links TRBV30 to TRBJ2-7; the D gene is possibly TRBD1 (6 bases). This CDR3 has 11 residues. The germline gives CDR1 GTSNPN, CDR2 SVGIG (reference sequence). Trimming stripped 2 bases from V and 4 bases from J, with 6 bases between. Written as DNA, the CDR3 is TGTGCCTGGAGTACAGGGTACGAGCAGTACTTC. This gives the protein CAWSTGYEQYF. Full variable domain (outside the CDR3, taken from reference TRBV30 and TRBJ2-7): SQTIHQWPATLVQPVGSPLSLECTVEGTSNPNLYWYRQAAGRGLQLLFYSVGIGQISSEVPQNLSASRPQDRQFILSSKKLLLSDSGFYLCAWSTGYEQYFGPGTRLTVT.

V is TRBV4-1 and J is TRBJ2-3, with 7 bases aligning to TRBD1. Germline loops: CDR1 MGHRA, CDR2 YSYEKL. V lost 0 bases to trimming and J lost 2 bases; unmatched junction nucleotides: 2. The CDR3 loop spans 15 amino acids. The CDR3 sequence: CASSQDRGNTDTQYF. Here the CDR3 DNA reads TGCGCCAGCAGCCAAGACAGGGGGAACACAGATACGCAGTATTTT.

The chain employs TRBV7-8 and TRBJ2-7; 8 bases match TRBD1. There are 15 residues in the CDR3. V shed 2 bases and J 2 bases; nucleotides not matched to a gene: 5. Germline CDR1 is SGHVS and CDR2 is FQNEAQ. CDR3 sequence reads: CASSLYPGQAYEQYF. CDR3 nucleotide sequence: TGTGCCAGCAGCTTATATCCGGGACAGGCCTACGAGCAGTACTTC.

This rearrangement joins TRBV6-1 to TRBJ2-7, with D perhaps TRBD1 (5 bases). CDR1 and CDR2 from the germline V gene are MNHNS and SASEGT. The CDR3 has 15 residues. Trimming took 6 bases from V and 0 from J, leaving 15 bases between them. The DNA for the CDR3 is TGTGCCAGCAGACCTAATACAGGCATCTCCTACGAGCAGTACTTC. Translating it yields CASRPNTGISYEQYF.

The chain uses TRBV11-2 and TRBJ2-5; 11 bases fit TRBD2. The CDR3 consists of 17 residues. CDR1 SGHAT and CDR2 FQNNGV come from the germline V gene. V shed 1 base, J shed 2 bases, and the junction held 6 bases outside the gene matches. The CDR3 spells CASSLVLAGENQETQYF. The CDR3 nucleotides are TGTGCCAGCAGCTTAGTACTAGCGGGGGAAAATCAAGAGACCCAGTACTTC.

This clonotype occurred a few times. The chain carries TRBV6-2 or TRBV6-3 and TRBJ1-2; D ambiguous. The CDR3 runs 11 residues. V lost 6 bases and J lost 6, with 8 bases in between. Germline CDR1 is MNHEY and CDR2 is SVGEGT. The CDR3 bases are TGTGCCAGCAGGCAAGCGGATGGCTACACCTTC. Translated, it gives CASRQADGYTF.

V gene TRBV7-2 combines with J gene TRBJ2-7; 11 nucleotides align to TRBD2. The CDR3 extends over 16 amino acids. J was trimmed by 3 bases and V by 5 bases; bases with no gene match: 9. Looked up from germline, CDR1 is SGHTA and CDR2 is FQGNSA. CDR3 DNA: TGTGCCAGCAGCAGGGGGGCTAGCGGGAGGAACTACGAGCAGTACTTC. It specifies CASSRGASGRNYEQYF.

The rearrangement joins TRBV7-2 to TRBJ2-7, with TRBD1 identical over 8 bases. Trimming took 5 bases from V and 3 from J; bases not matched to a gene: 12. Germline loops: CDR1 SGHTA, CDR2 FQGNSA. This CDR3 spans 16 amino acids. CDR3 DNA: TGTGCCAGCAGCACCCAGGGGGCGACCACTTACTACGAGCAGTACTTC. It is translated as CASSTQGATTYYEQYF.